Following are 9 T cell receptor beta chains from one sample sequenced in a study of T cells in Graves' hyperthyroidism and ophthalmopathy. Researchers took RNA transcripts and amplified the TCR beta CDR3 regions from them. The TCR CDR3 was amplified in a first-round RT-PCR using the HTBI primer set. MiXCR, applied by TCRdb to the multiplex PCR reads, yields one record per CDR3 protein. This table holds fewer than 250,000 distinct CDR3 sequences, almost 25% found once. The sequenced sample consisted of blood. These receptors all come from a woman in her thirties or forties with Graves' ophthalmopathy.

This clonotype has ten or more counts. This rearrangement joins TRBV5-1 to TRBJ2-5; TRBD2 agrees at 7 bases. Germline trimming cut 5 bases from V and 1 base from J; bases unmatched to any gene: 5. The CDR3 sequence is 14 residues long. Germline V CDR1 and CDR2: SGHRS, YFSETQ. The CDR3 reads CASRPTGGQETQYF. In DNA form, the CDR3 reads TGCGCCAGCAGACCCACGGGGGGCCAAGAGACCCAGTACTTC.

This clonotype was detected many times. V is TRBV27 and J is TRBJ2-5, with a tentative D call TRBD1 (6 bases). The ends were cut back, 5 bases at V and 2 bases at J, with 18 bases in the middle. The CDR3 consists of 16 residues. Germline V gives CDR1 MNHEY, CDR2 SMNVEV (reference sequence). The CDR3 nucleotides are TGTGCCAGCAGTCCGGACAGCCAACCGAGACAAGAGACCCAGTACTTC. Protein sequence: CASSPDSQPRQETQYF.

At least ten counts were recorded for this clonotype. This chain connects TRBV4-2 to TRBJ2-1; 10 bases align to TRBD2. V was pared by 0 bases and J by 4 bases, with 6 bases of the junction left unmatched. The CDR3 is 17 amino acids. CDR1 is LGHNA and CDR2 is YNFKEQ in the germline V gene. This chain's CDR3 is CASSQDFSSGSYNEQFF. The CDR3 region has the DNA TGTGCCAGCAGCCAAGACTTTTCTAGCGGGAGTTACAATGAGCAGTTCTTC.

This clonotype was seen ten or more times. This chain joins TRBV6-2 or TRBV6-3 and TRBJ2-6; either TRBD1 or TRBD2 may supply D (5 bases each). The germline V gene encodes CDR1 MNHEY and CDR2 SVGEGT. The CDR3 is 16 residues long. Trimming removed 8 bases from V and 0 bases from J, with 14 bases in between. The CDR3 bases are TGTGCCAGCGGTTCTGGGACGGTCTCTGGGGCCAACGTCCTGACTTTC. Encoded protein: CASGSGTVSGANVLTF.

This clonotype was seen ten or more times. The V call is TRBV2, the J call TRBJ1-5; 11 nucleotides align to TRBD1. The V gene's germline CDR1 is SNHLY and CDR2 FYNNEI. The length of the CDR3 is 14 residues. J was trimmed by 6 bases and V by 4 bases; bases with no gene match: 2. The CDR3 sequence: CASSAGTGGQPQHF. In nucleotides, the CDR3 is TGTGCCAGCAGTGCCGGGACAGGGGGTCAGCCCCAGCATTTT.

This clonotype showed up many times. The chain employs TRBV30 and TRBJ1-3, with D unresolved. This CDR3 is built from 12 residues. The V end lost 3 bases, the J end lost 4 bases, and 7 bases lay between the germline ends. The germline V gene encodes CDR1 GTSNPN and CDR2 SVGIG (reference sequence). The CDR3 DNA follows: TGTGCCTGGAGCGCCTTGGGAAACACCATATATTTT. Amino acid sequence: CAWSALGNTIYF. Complete variable domain (other parts from reference TRBV30 and TRBJ1-3): SQTIHQWPATLVQPVGSPLSLECTVEGTSNPNLYWYRQAAGRGLQLLFYSVGIGQISSEVPQNLSASRPQDRQFILSSKKLLLSDSGFYLCAWSALGNTIYFGEGSWLTVV.

Many counts were recorded for this clonotype. The gene calls are TRBV29-1 and TRBJ1-1; D might be TRBD1 (6 bases). Germline V gene lookup returns CDR1 SQVTM and CDR2 ANQGSEA. Trimming left V 2 bases short and J 1 base short, with 11 bases between. This CDR3 is 14 amino acids long. CDR3 coding DNA: TGCAGCGTTGAAAGGGGGACCAGGAACACTGAAGCTTTCTTT. Translating gives CSVERGTRNTEAFF.

The chain has TRBV7-2 and TRBJ2-7; D may be TRBD2 (5 bases). The germline gives CDR1 SGHTA, CDR2 FQGNSA. The germline V and J ends were trimmed by 2 bases and 5 bases, with 13 bases remaining between them. This CDR3 spans 14 amino acids. CDR3 sequence: CASSLLSGVNEQYF. Here the CDR3 DNA reads TGTGCCAGCAGCTTATTAAGCGGCGTTAACGAGCAGTACTTC.

This clonotype was counted ten times or more. V and J are TRBV13 and TRBJ2-7, with D possibly being TRBD1 or TRBD2 (5 bases each). Germline lookup yields CDR1 PRHDT and CDR2 FYEKMQ (reference sequence). The CDR3 covers 15 residues. Trimming took 5 bases from V and 2 from J, leaving 16 bases between them. The CDR3 bases are TGTGCCAGCAGCACCGGGACCGCTGGGACCTACGAGCAGTACTTC. Amino acids: CASSTGTAGTYEQYF. Filled out from reference TRBV13 and TRBJ2-7, the complete variable domain reads AAGVIQSPRHLIKEKRETATLKCYPIPRHDTVYWYQQGPGQDPQFLISFYEKMQSDKGSIPDRFSAQQFSDYHSELNMSSLELGDSALYFCASSTGTAGTYEQYFGPGTRLTVT.